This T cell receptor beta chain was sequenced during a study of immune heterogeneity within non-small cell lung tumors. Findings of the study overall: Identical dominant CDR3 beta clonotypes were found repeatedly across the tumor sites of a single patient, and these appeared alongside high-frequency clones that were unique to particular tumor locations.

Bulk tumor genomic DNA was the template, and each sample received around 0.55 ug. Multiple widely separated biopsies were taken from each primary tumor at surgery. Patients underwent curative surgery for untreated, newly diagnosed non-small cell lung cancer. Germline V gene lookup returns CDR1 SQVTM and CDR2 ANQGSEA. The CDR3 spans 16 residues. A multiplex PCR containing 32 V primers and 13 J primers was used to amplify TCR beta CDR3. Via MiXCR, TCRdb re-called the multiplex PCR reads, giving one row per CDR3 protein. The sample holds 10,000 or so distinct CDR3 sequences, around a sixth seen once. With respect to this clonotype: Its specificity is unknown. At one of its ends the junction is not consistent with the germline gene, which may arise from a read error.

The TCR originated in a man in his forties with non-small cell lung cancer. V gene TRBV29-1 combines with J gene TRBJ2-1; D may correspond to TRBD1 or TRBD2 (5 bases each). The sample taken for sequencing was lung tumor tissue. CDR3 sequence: CRVEDRGAPIYNEQFF. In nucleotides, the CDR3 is TGCAGAGTTGAAGATAGAGGGGCGCCAATCTACAATGAGCAGTTCTTC.